A single sample is the source of the 31 T cell receptor beta chains below, sequenced in a study of blood T cell repertoires in COVID-19. Sequenced by immunoSEQ multiplex PCR; TCRdb stores in-frame clones only, minus some. This sample has 70,000 to 100,000 clones; 65% to 85% occur once, and the top ten carry around a sixth. Sequenced input: peripheral blood. Source of these receptors: a woman over 75 with acute or convalescent COVID-19.

This chain links TRBV11-2 with TRBJ2-3; D is uncertain. Germline V gene data show CDR1 as SGHAT and CDR2 as FQNNGV. The CDR3 has 14 residues. V gave up 0 bases and J gave up 2 bases, with 6 bases separating them. The CDR3 DNA follows: TGTGCCAGCAGCTTAGAATCCCTCACAGATACGCAGTATTTT. It specifies CASSLESLTDTQYF.

The chain joins TRBV3-1 (or the pseudogene TRBV3-2) to TRBJ1-3, with TRBD1 matching over 7 bases. Germline lookup yields CDR1 LGHDT and CDR2 YNNKEL (reference sequence). The CDR3 is made up of 16 amino acids. V lost 4 bases to trimming and J lost 2 bases; unmatched junction nucleotides: 8. CDR3 sequence (DNA): TGTGCCAGCAGCCTGGGACAGCGAATCACTGGAAACACCATATATTTT. Its translation: CASSLGQRITGNTIYF.

The chain combines TRBV6-5 with TRBJ1-2; D may be TRBD1 (6 bases). This CDR3 contains 15 residues. Looked up from germline, CDR1 is MNHEY and CDR2 is SVGAGI. The ends were cut back, 6 bases at V and 4 bases at J, with 18 bases in the middle. The CDR3 spells CASRRTGGLVYGYTF. The DNA for the CDR3 is TGTGCCAGCAGGCGTACGGGGGGCCTTGTCTATGGCTACACCTTC.

The chain couples TRBV5-5 to TRBJ1-1, with 10 bases identical to TRBD1. The CDR3 contains 14 residues. CDR1 is SGHKS and CDR2 is YYEKEE in the germline V gene (reference sequence). J was trimmed by 5 bases and V by 3 bases; bases with no gene match: 4. The CDR3 nucleotides read TGTGCCAGCAGCTCCGACAGGGGGCCTACTGAAGCTTTCTTT. This translates into CASSSDRGPTEAFF.

V gene TRBV3-1 (or the pseudogene TRBV3-2) combines with J gene TRBJ2-3; 14 bases match TRBD2. Germline trimming cut 4 bases from V and 2 bases from J; bases unmatched to any gene: 2. Looked up from germline, CDR1 is LGHDT and CDR2 is YNNKEL (reference sequence). The CDR3 consists of 16 residues. The CDR3 coding sequence is TGTGCCAGCAGCCGGACTAGCGGGGGGACCACAGATACGCAGTATTTT. Amino acids: CASSRTSGGTTDTQYF.

This clone is a singleton in its sample. The rearrangement links TRBV7-2 to TRBJ2-1, with D possibly TRBD2 on 6 matching bases. V lost 1 base and J lost 5, with 12 bases in between. Germline CDR1 SGHTA, CDR2 FQGNSA. The CDR3 loop spans 15 amino acids. CDR3 sequence (DNA): TGTGCCAGCAGCTTAGGACTAGTGGTAAACAATGAGCAGTTCTTC. Translated: CASSLGLVVNNEQFF. Complete variable domain (other parts from reference TRBV7-2 and TRBJ2-1): GAGVSQSPSNKVTEKGKDVELRCDPISGHTALYWYRQSLGQGLEFLIYFQGNSAPDKSGLPSDRFSAERTGGSVSTLTIQRTQQEDSAVYLCASSLGLVVNNEQFFGPGTRLTVL.

V is TRBV7-2 and J is TRBJ1-4, with D tentatively TRBD1 (6 bases). V shed 5 bases and J shed 3 bases, with 13 bases lying between them. CDR1 is SGHTA and CDR2 is FQGNSA in the germline V gene. The CDR3 extends over 15 amino acids. The CDR3, as DNA: TGTGCCAGCAGCGGAGGGGGGGCAGCTAATGAAAAACTGTTTTTT. It encodes CASSGGGAANEKLFF. The complete variable domain, with remaining parts taken from reference TRBV7-2 and TRBJ1-4, reads GAGVSQSPSNKVTEKGKDVELRCDPISGHTALYWYRQSLGQGLEFLIYFQGNSAPDKSGLPSDRFSAERTGGSVSTLTIQRTQQEDSAVYLCASSGGGAANEKLFFGSGTQLSVL.

This clone was seen just once. The genes are TRBV2 and TRBJ2-5; 8 bases line up with TRBD1. This CDR3 has 15 residues. Germline lookup yields CDR1 SNHLY and CDR2 FYNNEI. The J segment lost 5 bases and the V segment lost 6 bases, leaving 11 bases of the junction unmatched. CDR3 bases: TGTGCCAGCAGGGTCGACAGGGGCTTTGGGGAGACCCAGTACTTC. This sequence encodes CASRVDRGFGETQYF. Based on the CDR3 plus reference TRBV2 and TRBJ2-5, the full variable domain is EPEVTQTPSHQVTQMGQEVILRCVPISNHLYFYWYRQILGQKVEFLVSFYNNEISEKSEIFDDQFSVERPDGSNFTLKIRSTKLEDSAMYFCASRVDRGFGETQYFGPGTRLLVL.

The V and J genes are TRBV5-6 and TRBJ2-3, with TRBD2 matching over 7 bases. Germline CDR1 is SGHDT and CDR2 is YYEEEE. The CDR3 sequence is 19 residues long. The junction had 16 bases not matched to a gene; V was cut back by 2 bases and J by 1 base. The CDR3, as DNA: TGTGCCAGCAGCTTTGCCCAGCGGGGTACGGTGTTTGGCACAGATACGCAGTATTTT. Its translation: CASSFAQRGTVFGTDTQYF.

The genes are TRBV6-6 and TRBJ1-2; possibly TRBD1 for D (6 bases). V dropped 7 bases and J dropped 1 base, with 16 bases sitting between them. Germline CDR1 is MNHNY and CDR2 is SVGAGI (reference sequence). The CDR3 runs 15 residues. The CDR3, as DNA: TGTGCCAGCACCCCCGGGACACCGATTAACTATGGCTACACCTTC. It is translated as CASTPGTPINYGYTF.

This chain links TRBV3-1 (or the pseudogene TRBV3-2) with TRBJ2-3, with 8 bases fitting TRBD2. CDR1 LGHDT and CDR2 YNNKEL come from the germline V gene (reference sequence). This CDR3 contains 16 residues. The V and J ends lost 4 bases and 0 bases, in that order; junction bases with no gene match: 6. In nucleotides, the CDR3 is TGTGCCAGCAGCCCTCGGACTAGCCTAAGCACAGATACGCAGTATTTT. This gives the protein CASSPRTSLSTDTQYF.

In this sample, this clone turned up a few times. The chain couples TRBV5-6 to TRBJ2-7; 9 nucleotides align to TRBD1. This CDR3 region has 15 residues. Germline trimming cut 3 bases from V and 0 bases from J; bases unmatched to any gene: 4. CDR1 SGHDT and CDR2 YYEEEE come from the germline V gene. CDR3 region: CASSSGTGPSYEQYF. The CDR3 bases are TGTGCCAGCAGCTCCGGGACAGGGCCCTCCTACGAGCAGTACTTC.

J is TRBJ1-1 and V is TRBV6-6; 8 positions match TRBD1. CDR3 length: 14 residues. With 5 bases clipped from V and 3 bases from J, the junction kept 5 bases outside the gene matches. Germline V gives CDR1 MNHNY, CDR2 SVGAGI (reference sequence). This CDR3 is CASSGTGRDTEAFF. Here the CDR3 DNA reads TGTGCCAGCAGTGGGACAGGCCGGGACACTGAAGCTTTCTTT.

This sequence joins TRBV7-9 and TRBJ1-2, with 7 bases lining up with TRBD1. Per the germline V gene, CDR1 is SEHNR and CDR2 is FQNEAQ (reference sequence). The CDR3 length is 15 residues. Germline trimming cut 2 bases from V and 4 bases from J; bases unmatched to any gene: 7. Here the CDR3 reads CASSLTGTEAYGYTF. Written as DNA, the CDR3 is TGTGCCAGCAGCTTAACCGGGACAGAGGCCTATGGCTACACCTTC.

This clone was found a few times. The chain recombines TRBV28 with TRBJ1-5; 8 nucleotides line up with TRBD1. The V gene's germline CDR1 is MDHEN and CDR2 SYDVKM. This CDR3 is built from 18 residues. V shed 7 bases and J 0 bases; nucleotides not matched to a gene: 14. Written as DNA, the CDR3 is TGTGCCAGCACCCTACAGGCGGACAGGGCACTTAGCAATCAGCCCCAGCATTTT. This codes for CASTLQADRALSNQPQHF.

The genes are TRBV27 and TRBJ1-2; D may be TRBD1 (5 bases). Deletions cut 2 bases from V and 6 bases from J, with 13 bases between. CDR3 length equals 14 residues. Germline values: CDR1 MNHEY, CDR2 SMNVEV (reference sequence). CDR3 sequence (DNA): TGTGCCAGCAGTTTAGCCCTCAGGGCCGATGGCTACACCTTC. It codes for CASSLALRADGYTF.

J is TRBJ1-4 and V is TRBV9; D may be TRBD1 (6 bases). This CDR3 is built from 15 residues. Deletions cut 4 bases from V and 5 bases from J, with 15 bases between. Germline values: CDR1 SGDLS, CDR2 YYNGEE. Here the CDR3 DNA reads TGTGCCAGCAGCTTAACAGGGTTATCAAATGAAAAACTGTTTTTT. Encoded protein: CASSLTGLSNEKLFF.

This clone was seen only a few times. The chain links TRBV3-1 (or the pseudogene TRBV3-2) to TRBJ2-1; D is possibly TRBD2 (6 bases). V shed 0 bases and J shed 9 bases, with 9 bases lying between them. The length of the CDR3 is 13 residues. CDR1 and CDR2 (germline): LGHDT, YNNKEL (reference sequence). The CDR3 sequence is CASSQDLGGEQFF. The CDR3 nucleotides read TGTGCCAGCAGCCAAGATCTGGGGGGTGAGCAGTTCTTC.

This chain links TRBV10-1 with TRBJ2-7; D possibly corresponds to TRBD1 (6 bases). Germline assignment: CDR1 WNHNN and CDR2 SYGVQD (reference sequence). V lost 0 bases, J lost 5 bases, and 14 bases lay in between. The CDR3 spans 15 residues. The CDR3 DNA reads as TGCGCCAGCAGTGAGTCGAGGCAGGGGAATGACGAGCAGTACTTC. This encodes CASSESRQGNDEQYF.

This clone was found a few times. The chain links TRBV10-2 to TRBJ1-3; D call uncertain. V was pared by 4 bases and J by 2 bases, with 6 bases between. Germline V lookup: CDR1 WSHSY, CDR2 SAAADI. The CDR3 runs 13 residues. The CDR3 sequence is CASSGQAGNTIYF. The CDR3 nucleotides read TGCGCCAGCAGTGGGCAGGCTGGAAACACCATATATTTT.

The chain employs TRBV30 and TRBJ1-1; unclear D gene. The CDR3 covers 14 residues. Deletions cut 4 bases from V and 0 bases from J, with 12 bases between. Germline CDR1 reads GTSNPN; CDR2 reads SVGIG (reference sequence). The CDR3 loop reads CAWTKSTLNTEAFF. In DNA, the CDR3 is TGTGCCTGGACTAAGAGCACTTTGAACACTGAAGCTTTCTTT.

The rearrangement links TRBV19 to TRBJ1-5, with a possible D match to TRBD1 (6 bases). In germline, CDR1 is LNHDA, CDR2 SQIVND (reference sequence). The length of the CDR3 is 14 residues. V lost 7 bases to trimming and J lost 1 base, with 11 bases between them. In DNA form, the CDR3 reads TGTGCCAGTAACCGGGACAAGAGCAATCAGCCCCAGCATTTT. It codes for CASNRDKSNQPQHF. Full variable domain (rest looked up from reference TRBV19 and TRBJ1-5): DGGITQSPKYLFRKEGQNVTLSCEQNLNHDAMYWYRQDPGQGLRLIYYSQIVNDFQKGDIAEGYSVSREKKESFPLTVTSAQKNPTAFYLCASNRDKSNQPQHFGDGTRLSIL.

The V and J genes are TRBV7-9 and TRBJ1-2; 8 bases map to TRBD1. The germline CDR1 and CDR2 sequences are SEHNR and FQNEAQ (reference sequence). The CDR3 loop spans 17 amino acids. V shed 3 bases and J 3 bases; nucleotides not matched to a gene: 12. The CDR3 bases are TGTGCCAGCAGCTTCCTCGGGGCAGGGGGCGTCCACTATGGCTACACCTTC. Protein product: CASSFLGAGGVHYGYTF.

The chain uses TRBV2 and TRBJ2-3; tentative D call: TRBD2 (5 bases). The V gene's germline CDR1 is SNHLY and CDR2 FYNNEI. The V gene lost 8 bases and the J gene lost 2 bases, with 11 bases spanning the gap. There are 13 residues in the CDR3. CDR3 DNA: TGTGCCAGCTTCGCTAGCTCCACAGATACGCAGTATTTT. Its protein is CASFASSTDTQYF.

This clone has a single count. This chain connects TRBV3-1 (or the pseudogene TRBV3-2) to TRBJ2-4, with no clear D. The germline gives CDR1 LGHDT, CDR2 YNNKEL (reference sequence). Trimming shortened V by 7 bases and J by 0 bases, and 7 bases separated the two germline ends. The CDR3 sequence is 13 residues long. Here the CDR3 reads CASTKLAKNIQYF. The CDR3 region has the DNA TGTGCCAGCACGAAACTAGCCAAAAACATTCAGTACTTC.

In its sample, this clone was seen a few times. The J gene is TRBJ2-3, the V gene TRBV4-3, with 8 bases identical to TRBD2. Per the germline V gene, CDR1 is LGHNA and CDR2 is YSLEER. The junction had 8 bases not matched to a gene; V was cut back by 1 base and J by 5 bases. The CDR3 totals 16 residues. CDR3 in DNA: TGCGCCAGCAGCCAAGGCCTAGCGGGTCGGCGAGATACGCAGTATTTT. As protein: CASSQGLAGRRDTQYF.

The chain links TRBV2 to TRBJ1-2; D possibly corresponds to TRBD1 (6 bases). The V end was cut by 6 bases, the J end by 4 bases, with 12 bases between. The CDR3 is 13 amino acids. Germline V gene lookup returns CDR1 SNHLY and CDR2 FYNNEI. The CDR3 region is CASSSDSTYGYTF. Here the CDR3 DNA reads TGTGCCAGCAGCTCGGACAGCACCTATGGCTACACCTTC. Filled out from reference TRBV2 and TRBJ1-2, the complete variable domain reads EPEVTQTPSHQVTQMGQEVILRCVPISNHLYFYWYRQILGQKVEFLVSFYNNEISEKSEIFDDQFSVERPDGSNFTLKIRSTKLEDSAMYFCASSSDSTYGYTFGSGTRLTVV.

The CDR3 DNA is TGCGCCAGCAGGCTGGACGGCGGGTACGAGCAGTACTTC. Its protein is CASRLDGGYEQYF. The V gene is TRBV5-1, the J gene TRBJ2-7; D perhaps matches TRBD2 (5 bases). V was clipped by 5 bases and J by 4 bases, with 13 bases between them. Germline V CDR1 and CDR2: SGHRS, YFSETQ. CDR3 length: 13 residues.

The chain joins TRBV11-3 to TRBJ2-1; D not certain. The CDR3 runs to 13 residues. In germline, CDR1 is SGHNT, CDR2 YENEEA. V lost 0 bases and J 9 bases, leaving 9 bases between the germline ends. The CDR3 bases are TGTGCCAGCAGCTTAGATGCCGTCGGTGAGCAGTTCTTC. As protein: CASSLDAVGEQFF. The whole variable domain, remainder taken from reference TRBV11-3 and TRBJ2-1, is EAGVVQSPRYKIIEKKQPVAFWCNPISGHNTLYWYLQNLGQGPELLIRYENEEAVDDSQLPKDRFSAERLKGVDSTLKIQPAELGDSAVYLCASSLDAVGEQFFGPGTRLTVL.

V usage is TRBV7-8 and J usage is TRBJ2-7, with 10 bases matching TRBD1. The J segment lost 2 bases and the V segment lost 5 bases, leaving 3 bases of the junction unmatched. Germline loops: CDR1 SGHVS, CDR2 FQNEAQ. There are 14 residues in the CDR3. The CDR3: CASSRGQGAYEQYF. DNA for the CDR3: TGTGCCAGCAGCCGAGGACAGGGGGCCTACGAGCAGTACTTC.

Worth noting for this clone: Other DNA sequences in the same sample also yield this CDR3. The rearrangement links TRBV4-1 to TRBJ1-6; possibly TRBD1 for D (6 bases). V was trimmed by 0 bases and J by 6 bases, leaving 15 bases between them. Germline values: CDR1 MGHRA, CDR2 YSYEKL. The CDR3 contains 17 residues. The CDR3 sequence: CASSQDRGRGSNSPLHF. DNA for the CDR3: TGCGCCAGCAGCCAAGACAGGGGCCGAGGGAGTAATTCACCCCTCCACTTT.